This is a list of T cell receptor beta chains from one sample in a study of T cell responses to AZD1222 COVID-19 vaccine. Profiling relied on immunoSEQ multiplex PCR, and the TCRdb table lists in-frame clones only, not all of them. The table lists about 160,000 clones, 75% to 90% of them singletons, with about 6.9% in the top ten. The sequencing here drew on peripheral blood, taken on day 0 of AZD1222 vaccination. These TCRs come from an adult in good health. The CDR3 runs from the conserved cysteine through the conserved F or W. Fields, in order: D gene, clone size, V gene, J gene, CDR3 DNA, CDR3 protein. D genes are given only for firm matches. Expanded clones get a size class; other rows say once, few or many, or leave the size out.

>TRBD1|.|TRBV7-9|TRBJ1-5
TGTGCCAGCAGCTTAGAGACAGGGGGTGATCAGCCCCAGCATTTT
CASSLETGGDQPQHF
>.|.|TRBV18|TRBJ2-1
TGTGCCAGCTCACTAAACCAAGGTGCAAACAATGAGCAGTTCTTC
CASSLNQGANNEQFF
>TRBD1|.|TRBV28|TRBJ1-2
TGTGCCAGCAGAAACAGGGGGCAAAGTTGGGGCTACACCTTC
CASRNRGQSWGYTF
>.|.|TRBV28|TRBJ2-1
TGTGCCAGCAGTTTGTGGGTGAGCGAGCAGTTCTTC
CASSLWVSEQFF
>.|.|TRBV28|TRBJ1-1
TGTGCCAGTTCAGGGCAGATTGAAGCTTTCTTT
CASSGQIEAFF
>.|.|TRBV28|TRBJ1-1
TGTGCCAGCAGTTCCTCCGCTCAAGGCATCACTGAAGCTTTCTTT
CASSSSAQGITEAFF
>.|.|TRBV4-1|TRBJ1-4
TGCGCCAGCAGCCGAGGCGAGGCAACTAATGAAAAACTGTTTTTT
CASSRGEATNEKLFF
>TRBD2|.|TRBV19|TRBJ2-1
TGTGCCAGTAGTAATTTCGGCGGGGGGCCCTACAATGAGCAGTTCTTC
CASSNFGGGPYNEQFF
>.|.|TRBV6-2/TRBV6-3|TRBJ2-5
TGTGCCAGCAGTCCCCAAGAGACCCAGTACTTC
CASSPQETQYF
>TRBD1|.|TRBV30|TRBJ1-6
TGTGCCTGGGACCGCGGACAGGGTAAATCCTATAATTCACCCCTCCACTTT
CAWDRGQGKSYNSPLHF
>.|.|TRBV5-1|TRBJ1-3
TGCGCCAGCAGCTTTTCACAGGGCTATGGAAACACCATATATTTT
CASSFSQGYGNTIYF
>TRBD1|.|TRBV6-1|TRBJ2-5
TGTGCCAGCAGTGGAAACTACGGACAGGGATTGGGAGAGACCCAGTACTTC
CASSGNYGQGLGETQYF
>.|few|TRBV6-2/TRBV6-3|TRBJ2-7
TGTGCCAGCAGTTACCCACGGTTCTACGAGCAGTACTTC
CASSYPRFYEQYF
>.|.|TRBV27|TRBJ1-2
TGTGCCAGCAGTCTCGGTCGGCAGGGGCACTATGGCTACACCTTC
CASSLGRQGHYGYTF
>.|.|TRBV5-1|TRBJ1-4
TGCGCCAGCAGCTTGTTGGTAGGGGGTAGTGAAAAACTGTTTTTT
CASSLLVGGSEKLFF
>TRBD1|.|TRBV11-2|TRBJ1-3
TGTGCCAGCAGCTTAGGGGACAGGATGAGCTCTGGAAACACCATATATTTT
CASSLGDRMSSGNTIYF
>.|once|TRBV5-4|TRBJ1-4
TGTGCCAGCAGCTTGTCGGGGGGGGCAGTTGATGAAAAACTGTTTTTT
CASSLSGGAVDEKLFF
>TRBD1|.|TRBV3-1/TRBV3-2|TRBJ1-2
TGTGCCAGCAGCCAAGCCCGGGACAGCAGGAAGTACTATGGCTACACCTTC
CASSQARDSRKYYGYTF
>TRBD1|few|TRBV6-5|TRBJ2-7
TGTGCCAGCAGTTCGGACAGGGGGCTGTACGAGCAGTACTTC
CASSSDRGLYEQYF
>.|.|TRBV12-2|TRBJ1-1
TGTGCAAGTCGCCTAAAACAGGGGTCGTCGAACACTGAAGCTTTCTTT
CASRLKQGSSNTEAFF
>.|.|TRBV29-1|TRBJ2-2
TGCAGCGTTGAAAACCCTTTGAGGGGCACCGGGGAGCTGTTTTTT
CSVENPLRGTGELFF
>TRBD1|.|TRBV4-2|TRBJ2-3
TGTGCCAGCAGCCAAGGGACAGGGGGCAGCACAGATACGCAGTATTTT
CASSQGTGGSTDTQYF
>.|.|TRBV10-3|TRBJ2-7
TGTGCCATCAGACCGGACAGCTCCTACGAGCAGTACTTC
CAIRPDSSYEQYF
>TRBD1|.|TRBV4-1|TRBJ2-4
TGCGCCAGCAGCCTAGACAGGGGGCTTGAAGGTATGACCAAAAACATTCAGTACTTC
CASSLDRGLEGMTKNIQYF
>.|.|TRBV12-3/TRBV12-4|TRBJ2-7
TGTGCCAGCAGCTCATTCGGGTACGAGCAGTACTTC
CASSSFGYEQYF
>TRBD1|.|TRBV19|TRBJ1-2
TGTGCCAGTAGTATGGGGCCCGGGACAGGGGACTATGGCTACACCTTC
CASSMGPGTGDYGYTF